These 15 T cell receptor beta chains share one sample of origin, sequenced in a study of T cells in localized non-small cell lung cancer. Assay: immunoSEQ multiplex PCR; the TCRdb copy retains only in-frame clones and omits some. The sample has more than 1,200 clones; roughly 23% are singletons. Sample: lung tumor tissue, taken before any cancer treatment. These receptors came from an older male donor with stage III squamous cell lung carcinoma.

This clone was detected a few times. CDR3 nucleotides: TGTGCCAGCAGTGGTTTATCCGGGACTAGCGGGAGGCCATACAATGAGCAGTTCTTC. This codes for CASSGLSGTSGRPYNEQFF. This chain uses TRBV6-8 with TRBJ2-1; 15 bases match TRBD2. Germline CDR1 and CDR2: MNHGY and SAAAGT. There are 19 residues in the CDR3. The junction had 12 bases not matched to a gene; V was cut back by 5 bases and J by 4 bases.

This clone was detected only a few times. The CDR3: CASSLSRAFSDNEQFF. The CDR3, as DNA: TGTGCCAGCAGCTTATCGAGGGCGTTCTCGGACAATGAGCAGTTCTTC. This chain uses TRBV11-3 with TRBJ2-1; tentatively, D is TRBD2 (5 bases). V was clipped by 2 bases and J by 5 bases, with 16 bases between them. CDR3 length equals 16 residues. Germline lookup yields CDR1 SGHNT and CDR2 YENEEA.

Only a few counts were recorded for this clone. This sequence joins TRBV9 and TRBJ2-1; 9 bases are shared with TRBD1. V dropped 3 bases and J dropped 4; count of bases not matched to a gene: 11. CDR1 and CDR2 from the germline V gene are SGDLS and YYNGEE. This CDR3 spans 17 amino acids. Written as DNA, the CDR3 is TGTGCCAGCAGCGAGGGGTGGGCGGACAGGGGTTACAATGAGCAGTTCTTC. Translating gives CASSEGWADRGYNEQFF. Combining the CDR3 with reference TRBV9 and TRBJ2-1 gives the whole variable domain DSGVTQTPKHLITATGQRVTLRCSPRSGDLSVYWYQQSLDQGLQFLIQYYNGEERAKGNILERFSAQQFPDLHSELNLSSLELGDSALYFCASSEGWADRGYNEQFFGPGTRLTVL.

This clone appeared a few times. The chain has TRBV11-3 and TRBJ1-4; 8 bases are shared with TRBD1. The germline V gene encodes CDR1 SGHNT and CDR2 YENEEA. V was pared by 4 bases and J by 8 bases, with 12 bases of the junction left unmatched. The CDR3 runs 16 residues. The CDR3 is CASSSPSGTGFEKLFF. Here the CDR3 DNA reads TGTGCCAGCAGCTCCCCCAGCGGGACAGGATTCGAAAAACTGTTTTTT. Combining the CDR3 with reference TRBV11-3 and TRBJ1-4 gives the whole variable domain EAGVVQSPRYKIIEKKQPVAFWCNPISGHNTLYWYLQNLGQGPELLIRYENEEAVDDSQLPKDRFSAERLKGVDSTLKIQPAELGDSAVYLCASSSPSGTGFEKLFFGSGTQLSVL.

This clone is labeled large. The chain employs TRBV6-8 and TRBJ2-3; 9 positions agree with TRBD2. V shed 0 bases and J 4 bases; nucleotides not matched to a gene: 14. CDR1 and CDR2 from the germline V gene are MNHGY and SAAAGT. This CDR3 region has 19 residues. CDR3 sequence: CASSYSAPGVAGAPDTQYF. The CDR3 region has the DNA TGTGCCAGCAGTTACTCCGCGCCTGGGGTAGCGGGAGCCCCAGATACGCAGTATTTT.

The chain carries TRBV6-8 and TRBJ2-7; tentatively, D is TRBD2 (6 bases). CDR3 size: 13 residues. Germline CDR1 reads MNHGY; CDR2 reads SAAAGT. Trimming stripped 7 bases from V and 7 bases from J, with 17 bases between. CDR3 bases: TGTGCCAGCAATCCCGGGACTGTCGGGGAGCAGTACTTC. Its protein is CASNPGTVGEQYF.

The CDR3 DNA reads TGTGCCTGGAGTGTCGTGGGGAATAATTCACCCCTCCACTTT. Translated, it gives CAWSVVGNNSPLHF. This rearrangement joins TRBV30 to TRBJ1-6; no clear D gene. Germline V gene data show CDR1 as GTSNPN and CDR2 as SVGIG (reference sequence). The CDR3 consists of 14 residues. V lost 0 bases to trimming and J lost 5 bases, with 8 bases between them.

The genes are TRBV6-8 and TRBJ2-2, with a possible D match to TRBD1 (6 bases). The CDR3 contains 16 residues. With 7 bases removed from V and 1 base from J, the gap between germline ends came to 16 bases. From germline, CDR1 is MNHGY and CDR2 SAAAGT. DNA of the CDR3: TGTGCCAGCATCCCGTCCGGGACACTGAACACCGGGGAGCTGTTTTTT. Its protein product is CASIPSGTLNTGELFF.

Within the sample, this clone is medium-sized (0.01 to 0.1%). The V gene is TRBV11-3, the J gene TRBJ2-3; possible D gene TRBD1, 5 bases. V shed 1 base and J shed 6 bases, with 14 bases lying between them. The CDR3 is 15 amino acids. The germline gives CDR1 SGHNT, CDR2 YENEEA. This chain's CDR3 is CASSLGHLSGDTQYF. The CDR3 DNA sequence: TGTGCCAGCAGCTTAGGACACCTTTCAGGGGATACGCAGTATTTT.

The chain has TRBV6-8 and TRBJ1-5; D is ambiguous. Per germline, CDR1 MNHGY and CDR2 SAAAGT. This CDR3 contains 13 residues. V dropped 6 bases and J dropped 5 bases, with 11 bases sitting between them. The CDR3 loop reads CASRARGYQPQHF. The CDR3 nucleotides are TGTGCCAGCAGGGCCCGAGGATATCAGCCCCAGCATTTT.

This clone is labeled as medium-sized (0.01 to 0.1%). The chain links TRBV6-8 to TRBJ2-1; TRBD2 matches at 8 bases. Germline assignment: CDR1 MNHGY and CDR2 SAAAGT. V dropped 0 bases and J dropped 6; count of bases not matched to a gene: 7. CDR3 size: 16 residues. The CDR3 protein is CASSYSRRGGSNEQFF. The CDR3 DNA reads TGTGCCAGCAGTTACTCCCGCCGGGGGGGAAGCAATGAGCAGTTCTTC.

The rearrangement joins TRBV19 to TRBJ1-5; perhaps TRBD1 as D (5 bases). V dropped 6 bases and J dropped 2 bases, with 11 bases sitting between them. This CDR3 has 14 amino acids. Germline CDR1 is LNHDA and CDR2 is SQIVND (reference sequence). The CDR3 loop is CASSRDQGNQPQHF. CDR3 nucleotide sequence: TGTGCCAGTAGCAGGGATCAGGGCAATCAGCCCCAGCATTTT.

V gene TRBV19 combines with J gene TRBJ2-7; D may be TRBD1 (5 bases). V lost 1 base and J 3 bases, leaving 13 bases between the germline ends. Germline V gene sequence: CDR1 LNHDA, CDR2 SQIVND (reference sequence). The CDR3 covers 15 residues. The CDR3 is CASSIVGGRGYEQYF. In nucleotides, the CDR3 is TGTGCCAGTAGTATAGTTGGCGGAAGGGGCTACGAGCAGTACTTC.

This clone was counted only a few times. The rearrangement uses TRBV6-8 and TRBJ2-1, with D maybe TRBD2 (6 bases). Trimming took 5 bases from V and 7 from J, leaving 24 bases between them. The germline CDR1 and CDR2 sequences are MNHGY and SAAAGT. The CDR3 consists of 17 residues. The CDR3: CASSPGGAPAGFNEQFF. The CDR3 nucleotides are TGTGCCAGCAGTCCTGGGGGAGCGCCAGCGGGTTTTAATGAGCAGTTCTTC.

By share, this clone counts as large (0.1 to 1%). V gene TRBV28 combines with J gene TRBJ1-6, with 9 bases aligning to TRBD1. This CDR3 spans 15 amino acids. J was trimmed by 7 bases and V by 6 bases; bases with no gene match: 7. CDR1 and CDR2 (germline): MDHEN, SYDVKM. The CDR3 DNA reads as TGTGCCAGCAGACCCCGGGACAGGGCAAATTCACCCCTCCACTTT. Amino acid sequence: CASRPRDRANSPLHF.